This T cell receptor beta chain was recovered during a study of glioma-infiltrating T cells after dendritic cell vaccination. Germline CDR1 GTSNPN, CDR2 SVGIG (reference sequence). This CDR3 spans 15 amino acids. Trimming took 5 bases from V and 6 from J, leaving 22 bases between them. The PCR used 60 V beta and 13 J beta primers. Some clones are missing from TCRdb's copy, which holds only in-frame ones; the method was immunoSEQ multiplex PCR. Among under 130,000 clones listed, more than 80% were seen once. Only patients with spare fresh-frozen tumor and over two years of follow-up were included. The source material was blood, sampled before dendritic cell vaccination. The chain recombines TRBV30 with TRBJ1-1; D possibly corresponds to TRBD1 (5 bases). This sequence originates from a human donor with glioblastoma. CDR3 nucleotides: TGTGCCTGGCGAACGGTGGTCAGGGTATCTTCTGAAGCTTTCTTT. Residues: CAWRTVVRVSSEAFF. Using reference TRBV30 and TRBJ1-1 for the parts outside the CDR3, the full variable domain is SQTIHQWPATLVQPVGSPLSLECTVEGTSNPNLYWYRQAAGRGLQLLFYSVGIGQISSEVPQNLSASRPQDRQFILSSKKLLLSDSGFYLCAWRTVVRVSSEAFFGQGTRLTVV.